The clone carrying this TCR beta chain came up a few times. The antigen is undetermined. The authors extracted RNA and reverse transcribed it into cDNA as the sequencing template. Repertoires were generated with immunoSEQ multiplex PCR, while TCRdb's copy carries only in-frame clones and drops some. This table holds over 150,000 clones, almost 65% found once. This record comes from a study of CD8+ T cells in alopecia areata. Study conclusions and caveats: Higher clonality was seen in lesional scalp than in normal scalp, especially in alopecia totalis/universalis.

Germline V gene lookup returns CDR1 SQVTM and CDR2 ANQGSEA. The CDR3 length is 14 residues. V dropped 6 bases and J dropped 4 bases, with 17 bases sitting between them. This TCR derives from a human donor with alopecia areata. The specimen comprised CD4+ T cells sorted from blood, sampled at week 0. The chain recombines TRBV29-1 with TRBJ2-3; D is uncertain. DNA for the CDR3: TGCAGCGTAAGTCCCGCGGCCTTGGCAGATACGCAGTATTTT. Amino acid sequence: CSVSPAALADTQYF.